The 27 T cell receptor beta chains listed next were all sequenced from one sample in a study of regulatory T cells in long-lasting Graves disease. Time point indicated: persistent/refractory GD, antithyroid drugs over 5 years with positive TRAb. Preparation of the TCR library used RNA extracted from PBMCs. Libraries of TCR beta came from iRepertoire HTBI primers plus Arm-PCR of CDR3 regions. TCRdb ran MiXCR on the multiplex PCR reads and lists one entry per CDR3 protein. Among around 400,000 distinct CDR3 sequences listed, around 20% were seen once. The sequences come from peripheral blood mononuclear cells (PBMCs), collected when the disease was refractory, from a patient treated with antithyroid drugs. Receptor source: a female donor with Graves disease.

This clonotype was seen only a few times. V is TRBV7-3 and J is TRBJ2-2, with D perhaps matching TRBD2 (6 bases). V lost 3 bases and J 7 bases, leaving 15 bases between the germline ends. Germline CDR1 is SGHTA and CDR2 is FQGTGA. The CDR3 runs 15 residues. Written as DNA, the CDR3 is TGTGCCAGCAGCTTTACGGGGGAAGCCATCGGGGAGCTGTTTTTT. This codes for CASSFTGEAIGELFF.

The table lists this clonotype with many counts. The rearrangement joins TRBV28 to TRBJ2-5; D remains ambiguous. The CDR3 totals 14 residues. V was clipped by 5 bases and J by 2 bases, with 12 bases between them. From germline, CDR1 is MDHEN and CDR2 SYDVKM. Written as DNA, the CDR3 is TGTGCCAGCAGTGTCGGTCCCGCTCAAGAGACCCAGTACTTC. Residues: CASSVGPAQETQYF. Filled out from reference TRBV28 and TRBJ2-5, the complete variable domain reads DVKVTQSSRYLVKRTGEKVFLECVQDMDHENMFWYRQDPGLGLRLIYFSYDVKMKEKGDIPEGYSVSREKKERFSLILESASTNQTSMYLCASSVGPAQETQYFGPGTRLLVL.

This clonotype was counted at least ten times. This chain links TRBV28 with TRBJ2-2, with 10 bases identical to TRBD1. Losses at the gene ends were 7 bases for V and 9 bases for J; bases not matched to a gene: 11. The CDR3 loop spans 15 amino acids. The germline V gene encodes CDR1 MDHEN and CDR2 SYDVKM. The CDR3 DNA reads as TGTGCCAGCAACCACCGGGGACAGGGGATCCGGGAGCTGTTTTTT. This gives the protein CASNHRGQGIRELFF.

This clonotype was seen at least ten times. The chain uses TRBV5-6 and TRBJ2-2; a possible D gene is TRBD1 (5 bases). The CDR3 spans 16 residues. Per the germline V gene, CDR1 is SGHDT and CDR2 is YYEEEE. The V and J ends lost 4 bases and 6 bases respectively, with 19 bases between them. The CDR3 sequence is CASSIRQGVGAGELFF. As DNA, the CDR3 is TGTGCCAGCAGCATACGCCAAGGGGTTGGGGCCGGGGAGCTGTTTTTT.

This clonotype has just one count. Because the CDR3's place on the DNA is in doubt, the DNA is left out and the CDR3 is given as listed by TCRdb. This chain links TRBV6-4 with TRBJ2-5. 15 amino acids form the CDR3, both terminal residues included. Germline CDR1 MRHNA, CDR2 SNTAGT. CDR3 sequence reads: CASSDPKLSLETQYF.

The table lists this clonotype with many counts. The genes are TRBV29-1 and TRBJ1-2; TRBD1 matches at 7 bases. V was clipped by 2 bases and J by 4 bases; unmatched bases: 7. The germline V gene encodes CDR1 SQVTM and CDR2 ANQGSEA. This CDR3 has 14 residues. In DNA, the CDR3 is TGCAGCGTTGAAACGGGACAGAGCATCTATGGCTACACCTTC. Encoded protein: CSVETGQSIYGYTF.

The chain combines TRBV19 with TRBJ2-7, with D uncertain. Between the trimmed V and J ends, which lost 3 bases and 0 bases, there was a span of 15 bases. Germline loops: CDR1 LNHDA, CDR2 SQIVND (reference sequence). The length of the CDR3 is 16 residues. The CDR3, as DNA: TGTGCCAGTAGTATTAGCCCAGGTTCAAGCTCCTACGAGCAGTACTTC. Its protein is CASSISPGSSSYEQYF.

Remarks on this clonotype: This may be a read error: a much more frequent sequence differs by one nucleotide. The CDR3 loop reads CAISESPSPREQYF. Written as DNA, the CDR3 is TGTGCCATCAGTGAGTCGCCTAGCCCACGCGAGCAGTACTTC. This rearrangement joins TRBV10-3 to TRBJ2-7, with a possible D match to TRBD2 (5 bases). Trimming cost V 0 bases and J 6 bases, with 12 bases left between them. In germline, CDR1 is ENHRY, CDR2 SYGVKD. The CDR3 extends over 14 amino acids.

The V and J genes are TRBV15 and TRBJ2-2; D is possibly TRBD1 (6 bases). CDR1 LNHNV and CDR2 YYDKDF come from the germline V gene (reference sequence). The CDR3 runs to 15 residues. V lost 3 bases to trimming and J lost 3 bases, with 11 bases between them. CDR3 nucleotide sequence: TGTGCCACCAGCAGCCACAGGGTAGACACCGGGGAGCTGTTTTTT. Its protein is CATSSHRVDTGELFF.

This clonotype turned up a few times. CDR3 DNA sequence: TGTGCCAGCACCCGGTACGGCGACGAGCAGTACTTC. Amino acid sequence: CASTRYGDEQYF. This chain uses TRBV6-1 with TRBJ2-7, with D unclear. The CDR3 has 12 residues. Trimming stripped 7 bases from V and 5 bases from J, with 12 bases between. Germline values: CDR1 MNHNS, CDR2 SASEGT.

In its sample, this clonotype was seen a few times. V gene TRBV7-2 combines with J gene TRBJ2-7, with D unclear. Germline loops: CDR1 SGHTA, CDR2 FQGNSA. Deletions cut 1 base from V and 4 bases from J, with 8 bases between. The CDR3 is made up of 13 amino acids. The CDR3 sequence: CASSLERIYEQYF. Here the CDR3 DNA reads TGTGCCAGCAGCTTAGAGAGGATTTACGAGCAGTACTTC.

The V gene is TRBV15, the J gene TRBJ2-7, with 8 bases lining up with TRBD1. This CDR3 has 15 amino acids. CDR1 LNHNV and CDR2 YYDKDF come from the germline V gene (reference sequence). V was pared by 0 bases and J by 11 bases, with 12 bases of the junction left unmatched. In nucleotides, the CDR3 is TGTGCCACCAGCAGAGATAGCAGGGGGCGGTTTGTGGAGTACTTC. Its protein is CATSRDSRGRFVEYF.

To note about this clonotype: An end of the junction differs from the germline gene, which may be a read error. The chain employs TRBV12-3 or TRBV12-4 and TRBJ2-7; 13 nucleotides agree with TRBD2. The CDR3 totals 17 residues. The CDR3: CAGSLLAGGGSSYEQYF. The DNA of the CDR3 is TGTGCCGGCAGTTTACTAGCGGGAGGGGGAAGCTCCTACGAGCAGTACTTC.

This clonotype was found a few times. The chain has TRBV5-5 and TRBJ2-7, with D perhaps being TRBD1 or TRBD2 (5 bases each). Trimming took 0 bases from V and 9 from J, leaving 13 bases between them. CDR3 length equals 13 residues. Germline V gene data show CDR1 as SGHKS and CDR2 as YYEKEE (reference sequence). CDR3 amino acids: CASSLGGPQGQYF. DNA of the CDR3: TGTGCCAGCAGCTTGGGGGGACCACAAGGGCAGTACTTC.

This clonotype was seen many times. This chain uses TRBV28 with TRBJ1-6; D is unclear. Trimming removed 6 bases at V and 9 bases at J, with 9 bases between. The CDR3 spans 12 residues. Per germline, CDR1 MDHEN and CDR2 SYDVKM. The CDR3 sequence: CASSPRISPLHF. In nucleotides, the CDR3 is TGTGCCAGCAGCCCCCGGATTTCACCCCTCCACTTT.

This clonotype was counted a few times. CDR3 region: CASSLLATRGELFF. DNA of the CDR3: TGTGCCAGCAGCTTATTGGCCACTAGAGGGGAGCTGTTTTTT. J is TRBJ2-2 and V is TRBV7-9, with D possibly matching TRBD2 (5 bases). This CDR3 has 14 amino acids. CDR1 SEHNR and CDR2 FQNEAQ come from the germline V gene (reference sequence). The ends were cut back, 2 bases at V and 8 bases at J, with 12 bases in the middle.

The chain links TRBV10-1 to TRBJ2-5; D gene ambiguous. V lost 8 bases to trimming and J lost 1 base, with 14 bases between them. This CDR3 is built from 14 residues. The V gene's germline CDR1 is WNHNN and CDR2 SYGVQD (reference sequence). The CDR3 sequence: CASRHPRAQETQYF. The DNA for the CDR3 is TGCGCCAGCCGCCACCCCCGGGCCCAAGAGACCCAGTACTTC.

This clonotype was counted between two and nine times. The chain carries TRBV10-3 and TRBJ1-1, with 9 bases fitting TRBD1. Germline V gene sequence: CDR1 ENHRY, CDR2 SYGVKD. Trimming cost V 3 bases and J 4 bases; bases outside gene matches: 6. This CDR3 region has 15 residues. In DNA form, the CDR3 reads TGTGCCATCAGTGAACCCGGACAGGGGCGCACTGAAGCTTTCTTT. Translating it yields CAISEPGQGRTEAFF.

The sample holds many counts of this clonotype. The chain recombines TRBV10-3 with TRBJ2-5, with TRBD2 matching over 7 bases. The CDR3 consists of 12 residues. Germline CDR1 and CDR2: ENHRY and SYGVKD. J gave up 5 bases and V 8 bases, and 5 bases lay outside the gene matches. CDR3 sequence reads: CAIGGRAETQYF. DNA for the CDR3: TGTGCCATCGGTGGGAGGGCGGAGACCCAGTACTTC.

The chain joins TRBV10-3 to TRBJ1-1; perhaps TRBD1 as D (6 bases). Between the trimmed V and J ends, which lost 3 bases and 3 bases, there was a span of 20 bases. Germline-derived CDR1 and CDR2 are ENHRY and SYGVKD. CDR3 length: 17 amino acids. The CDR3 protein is CAISDEYREGWDTEAFF. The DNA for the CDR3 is TGTGCCATCAGTGATGAATACAGGGAGGGGTGGGACACTGAAGCTTTCTTT.

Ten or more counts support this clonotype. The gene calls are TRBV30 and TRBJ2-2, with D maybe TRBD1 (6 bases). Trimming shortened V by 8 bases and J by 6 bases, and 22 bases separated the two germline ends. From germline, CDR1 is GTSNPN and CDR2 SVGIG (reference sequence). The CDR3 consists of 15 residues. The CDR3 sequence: CAGGETGHESGELFF. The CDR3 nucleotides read TGTGCCGGTGGGGAGACAGGCCATGAGTCCGGGGAGCTGTTTTTT.

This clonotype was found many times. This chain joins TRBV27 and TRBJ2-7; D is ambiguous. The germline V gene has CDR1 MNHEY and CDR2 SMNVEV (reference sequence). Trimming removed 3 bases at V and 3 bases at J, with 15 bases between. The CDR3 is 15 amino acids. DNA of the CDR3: TGTGCCAGCAGTTTCTCCCGAACAAAGAACTACGAGCAGTACTTC. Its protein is CASSFSRTKNYEQYF.

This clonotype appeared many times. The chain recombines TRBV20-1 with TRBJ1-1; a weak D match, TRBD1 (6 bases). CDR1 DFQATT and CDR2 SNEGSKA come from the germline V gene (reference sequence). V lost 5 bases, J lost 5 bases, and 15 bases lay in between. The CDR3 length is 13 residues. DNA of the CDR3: TGCAGTGCTTCTAGGGGGGTAGGGACTGAAGCTTTCTTT. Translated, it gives CSASRGVGTEAFF.

CDR3 coding DNA: TGTGCCAGCAGTTTTTCGGATAACGCTGAAGCTTTCTTT. Translation gives CASSFSDNAEAFF. The rearrangement links TRBV28 to TRBJ1-1; D not certain. Trimming took off 3 bases at V and 6 bases at J, with 11 bases between the two ends. Germline CDR1 and CDR2: MDHEN and SYDVKM. The length of the CDR3 is 13 residues.

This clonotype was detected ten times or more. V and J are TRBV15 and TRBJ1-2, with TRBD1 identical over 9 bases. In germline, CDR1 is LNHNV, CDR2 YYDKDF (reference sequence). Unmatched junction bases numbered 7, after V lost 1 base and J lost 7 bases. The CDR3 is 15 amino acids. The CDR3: CATSRGGDRAGGYTF. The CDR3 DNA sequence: TGTGCCACCAGCAGAGGCGGGGACAGGGCTGGTGGCTACACCTTC.

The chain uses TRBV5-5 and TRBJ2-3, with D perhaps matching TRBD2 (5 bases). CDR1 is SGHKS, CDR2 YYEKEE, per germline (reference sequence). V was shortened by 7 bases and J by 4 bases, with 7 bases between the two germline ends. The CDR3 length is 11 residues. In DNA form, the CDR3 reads TGTGCCAGCGTCGGGGCAGATACGCAGTATTTT. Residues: CASVGADTQYF. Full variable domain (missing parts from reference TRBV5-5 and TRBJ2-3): DAGVTQSPTHLIKTRGQQVTLRCSPISGHKSVSWYQQVLGQGPQFIFQYYEKEERGRGNFPDRFSARQFPNYSSELNVNALLLGDSALYLCASVGADTQYFGPGTRLTVL.

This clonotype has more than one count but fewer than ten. The CDR3 here is CATSDGKLDTQYF. In DNA, the CDR3 is TGTGCCACCAGTGATGGAAAGTTAGATACGCAGTATTTT. V is TRBV24-1 and J is TRBJ2-3; unclear D gene. The CDR3 is 13 amino acids. The V gene's germline CDR1 is KGHDR and CDR2 SFDVKD. Trimming removed 3 bases at V and 5 bases at J, with 8 bases between.